This T cell receptor (beta chain) was obtained from a study of T cells in Graves' hyperthyroidism and ophthalmopathy. General study points: Stable hyperthyroidism and ophthalmopathy were separated using 13 V-J signatures.

Enrolled ophthalmopathy patients presented with a Clinical Activity Score of at least 3, a NOSPECS grade of at least 4, and disease duration under 3 months. Uncontrolled infection, other autoimmune disease, pregnancy and lactation each barred patients from inclusion. CDR3 length: 15 residues. V lost 2 bases and J lost 4, with 14 bases in between. This clonotype was observed a handful of times. Its specificity is unknown. Amplification yielded TCR beta CDR3 regions, with RNA transcripts as the source. TCR CDR3 underwent first-round RT-PCR with the HTBI primer set. TCRdb independently ran MiXCR on the multiplex PCR reads; one entry per CDR3 protein. The sample holds roughly 250,000 distinct CDR3 sequences, roughly 22% seen once.

The sequence was collected from a man aged 30-40 years with Graves' ophthalmopathy. The sample taken for sequencing was blood. J is TRBJ1-2 and V is TRBV12-3 or TRBV12-4; D not resolved. The CDR3 coding sequence is TGTGCCAGCAGTTTATTTGGCCCGACGACCTATGGCTACACCTTC. Translating gives CASSLFGPTTYGYTF.